This note documents a single TCR beta chain sequence. Its antigen is still unknown. Donors were drawn from the approximately 130-subject validation cohort, separate from the approximately 670-subject first cohort. This entry is derived from a study of cytomegalovirus exposure and HLA in healthy donors. Study-wide points: Cytomegalovirus-associated TCR beta chains were listed, numbering roughly 150.

The length of the CDR3 is 12 residues. CDR1 and CDR2 (germline): LNHDA, SQIVND (reference sequence). V dropped 10 bases and J dropped 2; count of bases not matched to a gene: 4. Using immunoSEQ multiplex PCR, the repertoire was profiled, and TCRdb retains in-frame clones only, with some absent. The table shows some 330,000 clones, with 86% occurring only once. The chain has TRBV19 and TRBJ1-2; 7 bases fit TRBD1. The sequence came from a young woman in good health and CMV-seronegative. Sample: PBMCs. CDR3 sequence (DNA): TGTGCCACTAAGGGGGCAAACTATGGCTACACCTTC. It specifies CATKGANYGYTF.